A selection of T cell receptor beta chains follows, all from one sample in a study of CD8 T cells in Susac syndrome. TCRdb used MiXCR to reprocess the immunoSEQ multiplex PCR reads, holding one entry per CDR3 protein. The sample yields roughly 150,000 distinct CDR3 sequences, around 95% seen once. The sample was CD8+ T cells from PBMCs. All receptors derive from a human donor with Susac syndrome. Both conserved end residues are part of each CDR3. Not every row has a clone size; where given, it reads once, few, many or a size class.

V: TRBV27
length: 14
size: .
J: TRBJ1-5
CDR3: CASSFGLDNQPQHF

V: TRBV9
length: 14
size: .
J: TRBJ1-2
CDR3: CASSVGRPGERYTF

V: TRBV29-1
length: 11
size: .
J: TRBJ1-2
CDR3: CSAPELYGYTF

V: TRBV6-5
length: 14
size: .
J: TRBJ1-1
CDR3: CASRAGGSNTEAFF

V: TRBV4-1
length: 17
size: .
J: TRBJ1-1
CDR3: CASSQGGPTGGHTEAFF

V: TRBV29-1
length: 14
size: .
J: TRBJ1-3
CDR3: CSVLSGDSGNTIYF

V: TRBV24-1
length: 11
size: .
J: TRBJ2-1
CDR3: CATSDYNEQFF

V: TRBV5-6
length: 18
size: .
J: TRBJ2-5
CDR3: CASSLDWRTGGAGETQYF

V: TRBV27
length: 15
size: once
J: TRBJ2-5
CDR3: CASSSRTGTVETQYF

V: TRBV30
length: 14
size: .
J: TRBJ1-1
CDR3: CAWSEFGLNTEAFF

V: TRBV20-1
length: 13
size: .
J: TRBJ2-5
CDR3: CSASLNRRETQYF

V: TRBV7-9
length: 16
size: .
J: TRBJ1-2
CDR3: CASSLEQGAWPYGYTF

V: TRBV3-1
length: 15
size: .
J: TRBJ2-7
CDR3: CASSRDLSTPYEQYF

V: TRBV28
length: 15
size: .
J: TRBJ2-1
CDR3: CASIWGRDPHNEQFF

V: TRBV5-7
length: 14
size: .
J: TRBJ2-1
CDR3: CASSLQDGYNEQFF

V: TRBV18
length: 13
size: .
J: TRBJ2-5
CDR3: CASSPTGKETQYF

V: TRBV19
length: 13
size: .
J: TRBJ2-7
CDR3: CASSMVGGAEQYF

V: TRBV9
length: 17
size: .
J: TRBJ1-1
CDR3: CASSNGQRLGLNTEAFF

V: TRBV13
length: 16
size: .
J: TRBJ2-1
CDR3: CASSLPSDNSYNEQFF

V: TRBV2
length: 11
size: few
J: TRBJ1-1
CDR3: CASSHGTEAFF

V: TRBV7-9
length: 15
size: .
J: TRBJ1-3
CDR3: CASSPTGGSGNTIYF

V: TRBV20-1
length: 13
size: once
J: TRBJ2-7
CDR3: CSARPGTAYEQYF

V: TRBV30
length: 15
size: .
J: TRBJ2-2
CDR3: CAWSVRWGQSGELFF

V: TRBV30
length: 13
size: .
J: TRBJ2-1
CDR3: CARGRVSYNEQFF

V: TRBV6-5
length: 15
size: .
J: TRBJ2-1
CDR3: CASSIGPHSDNEQFF

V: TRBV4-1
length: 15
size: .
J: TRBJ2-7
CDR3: CASSQILGGGYEQYF

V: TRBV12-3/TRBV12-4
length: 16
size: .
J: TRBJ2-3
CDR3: CASSLAGVRSTDTQYF

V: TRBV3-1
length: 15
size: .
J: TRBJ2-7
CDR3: CASSQDLRAGYEQYF

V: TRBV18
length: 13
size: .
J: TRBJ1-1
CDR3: CASSDSRNTEAFF

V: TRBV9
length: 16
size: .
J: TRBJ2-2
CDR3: CASRGTSGTNTGELFF

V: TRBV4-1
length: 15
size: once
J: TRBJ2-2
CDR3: CASSGQGVGTGELFF

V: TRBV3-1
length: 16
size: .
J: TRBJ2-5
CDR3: CASSQVSDGGAGTQYF

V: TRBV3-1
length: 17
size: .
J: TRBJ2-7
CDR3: CASSLVQGADRYYEQYF

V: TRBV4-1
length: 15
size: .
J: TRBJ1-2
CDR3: CASSQGAGGSYGYTF

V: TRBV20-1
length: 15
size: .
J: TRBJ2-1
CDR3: CSASVLAGVYNEQFF

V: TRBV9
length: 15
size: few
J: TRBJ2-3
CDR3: CASSVDGSSTDTQYF

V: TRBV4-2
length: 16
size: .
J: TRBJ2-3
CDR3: CASELGSVAGTDTQYF

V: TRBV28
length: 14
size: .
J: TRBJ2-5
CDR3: CASSLFRGMETQYF

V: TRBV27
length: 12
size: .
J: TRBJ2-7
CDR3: CAIGAPVYEQYF

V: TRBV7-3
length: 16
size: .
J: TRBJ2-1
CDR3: CASSLSPNPHYNEQFF

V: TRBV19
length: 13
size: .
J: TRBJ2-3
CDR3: CASSPDRGDTQYF

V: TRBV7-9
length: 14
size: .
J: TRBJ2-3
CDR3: CASSPTPGADTQYF

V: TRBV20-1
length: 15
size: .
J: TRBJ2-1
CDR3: CSATDRLSSYNEQFF

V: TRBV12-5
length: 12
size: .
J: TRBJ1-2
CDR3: CASGQAAGGYTF

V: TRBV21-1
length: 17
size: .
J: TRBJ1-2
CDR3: CASSKHKKPGHAMGYTF

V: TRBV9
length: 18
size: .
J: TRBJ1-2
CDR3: CASSLRGTAGQKNYGYTF

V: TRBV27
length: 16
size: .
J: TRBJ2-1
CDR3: CASSPPGTGAFNEQFF

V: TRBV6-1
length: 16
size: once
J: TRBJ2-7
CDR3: CASRQFSGRSPYEQYF

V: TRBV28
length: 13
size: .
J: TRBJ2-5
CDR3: CASSPGIQETQYF

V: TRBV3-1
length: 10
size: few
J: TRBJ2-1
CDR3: CASSHGEQFF